The entry that follows covers one T cell receptor (beta chain) sequence. Its antigen is not known. It was with 60 Vbeta and 13 Jbeta primers that the PCR ran. The protocol was immunoSEQ multiplex PCR, while the TCRdb copy is restricted to in-frame clones and leaves out a portion. The repertoire holds tens of thousands of clones, with about 50% as singletons. This record belongs to a study of cytomegalovirus exposure and HLA in healthy donors. Study outcomes and limitations: As a later analysis revealed, most CMV-associated TCR beta chains appeared HLA-restricted.

The CDR3 length is 14 residues. Germline CDR1 is KGHSH and CDR2 is LQKENI. The V and J ends lost 3 bases and 9 bases, in that order; junction bases with no gene match: 4. V and J are TRBV18 and TRBJ1-6, with TRBD1 matching over 8 bases. The sample was PBMCs. This clonotype was obtained from a human donor in good health. Written as DNA, the CDR3 is TGTGCCAGCTCACCGATGGACAGGGCTTCACCCCTCCACTTT. This codes for CASSPMDRASPLHF. Together with reference TRBV18 and TRBJ1-6, the CDR3 gives the full variable domain: NAGVMQNPRHLVRRRGQEARLRCSPMKGHSHVYWYRQLPEEGLKFMVYLQKENIIDESGMPKERFSAEFPKEGPSILRIQQVVRGDSAAYFCASSPMDRASPLHFGNGTRLTVT.